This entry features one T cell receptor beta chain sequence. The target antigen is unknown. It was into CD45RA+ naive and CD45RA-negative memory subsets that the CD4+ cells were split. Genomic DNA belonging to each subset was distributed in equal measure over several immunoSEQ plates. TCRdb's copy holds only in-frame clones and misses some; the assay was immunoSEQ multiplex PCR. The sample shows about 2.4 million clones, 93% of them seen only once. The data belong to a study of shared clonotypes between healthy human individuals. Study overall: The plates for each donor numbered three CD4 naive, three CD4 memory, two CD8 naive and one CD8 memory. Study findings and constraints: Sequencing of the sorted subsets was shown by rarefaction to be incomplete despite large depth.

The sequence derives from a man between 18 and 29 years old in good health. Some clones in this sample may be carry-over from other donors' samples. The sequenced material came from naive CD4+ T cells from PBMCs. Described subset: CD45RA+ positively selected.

This CDR3 is CASSFSTQGPGELFF. In DNA, the CDR3 is TGTGCCAGCAGCTTTAGTACCCAGGGGCCCGGGGAGCTGTTTTTT. V gene TRBV5-5 combines with J gene TRBJ2-2, with D tentatively TRBD1 (6 bases). Trimming stripped 2 bases from V and 6 bases from J, with 14 bases between. CDR3 length equals 15 residues. The germline gives CDR1 SGHKS, CDR2 YYEKEE (reference sequence). The whole variable domain, filled in from reference TRBV5-5 and TRBJ2-2, reads DAGVTQSPTHLIKTRGQQVTLRCSPISGHKSVSWYQQVLGQGPQFIFQYYEKEERGRGNFPDRFSARQFPNYSSELNVNALLLGDSALYLCASSFSTQGPGELFFGEGSRLTVL.